There are a few counts of the clone carrying this TCR beta chain. Its specificity is unknown. The read ends 3 residues before the CDR3 terminus; that terminus is restored from the germline J gene. The repertoire was sequenced with immunoSEQ multiplex PCR; TCRdb's copy has only in-frame clones and lacks some. The sample is made up of tens of thousands of clones, none counted only once. Each donor provided roughly 5 to 8 ml of heparinized whole blood. The data were obtained in a study of T cell clonality in common variable immunodeficiency. V lost 4 bases to trimming and J lost 3 bases; unmatched junction nucleotides: 11. Germline V gene lookup returns CDR1 SGHRS and CDR2 YFSETQ. The CDR3 sequence is 16 residues long. Study conclusions and caveats: Common variable immunodeficiency TCR beta sequences reportedly had fewer deletions and N-nucleotide insertions.

The rearrangement links TRBV5-1 to TRBJ2-7, with TRBD1 identical over 9 bases. The clonotype originates from a human donor with common variable immunodeficiency. The sequenced sample consisted of peripheral blood mononuclear cells. Partial CDR3 DNA: TGCGCCAGCAGCAGGGGTAGACTGGGACAGGGCTACGAG. It translates to CASSRGRLGQGYE. The full-length CDR3 reads as CASSRGRLGQGYEQYF.